The rows below give T cell receptor beta chains drawn from one sample of a study of cytomegalovirus exposure and HLA in healthy donors. Clones were sequenced by immunoSEQ multiplex PCR, and TCRdb holds only the in-frame ones, with some missing. The sample includes 100,000 to 150,000 clones, around 81% of them seen just once. The sample comprised PBMCs. All receptors derive from a woman between 40 and 50 years old in good health and CMV-seronegative. Both conserved end residues are part of each CDR3. The D gene is left open where the match is weak. Size values are once, few and many counts, or a class for expanded clones, and some rows have none.

.	.	TRBV10-3	TRBJ1-1	TGTGCCATCGGCAGGGAATTGAACACTGAAGCTTTCTTT	CAIGRELNTEAFF
TRBD2	.	TRBV9	TRBJ2-2	TGTGCCAGCAGCGTAGAGGTAGCGGGGGACACCGGGGAGCTGTTTTTT	CASSVEVAGDTGELFF
TRBD1	.	TRBV7-2	TRBJ1-4	TGTGCCAGCAGCGTCACAGGGGGTGGTAATGAAAAACTGTTTTTT	CASSVTGGGNEKLFF
.	.	TRBV5-6	TRBJ1-1	TGTGCCAGCAGCCTTACGGACACTGAAGCTTTCTTT	CASSLTDTEAFF
.	.	TRBV7-8	TRBJ1-1	TGTGCCAGCAGCTTAGTTCATTCGAACACTGAAGCTTTCTTT	CASSLVHSNTEAFF
.	few	TRBV2	TRBJ1-5	TGTGCCAGCAGGGATAGCTACCTCGGGAATCAGCCCCAGCATTTT	CASRDSYLGNQPQHF
TRBD2	few	TRBV6-1	TRBJ2-2	TGTGCCAGCAGTCTCGGACTAGCGATTGACGGGGAGCTGTTTTTT	CASSLGLAIDGELFF
.	.	TRBV25-1	TRBJ1-1	TGTGCCAGCAGTGAATATGGAGTTAGTGAAGCTTTCTTT	CASSEYGVSEAFF
TRBD1	.	TRBV2	TRBJ1-2	TGTGCCAGCAGCGGGGGACAGGCTAGGACGGGCTACACCTTC	CASSGGQARTGYTF
TRBD2	once	TRBV28	TRBJ2-7	TGTGCCAGCAGTCCCCGACTAGCGGGAGTTGCCGAGCAGTACTTC	CASSPRLAGVAEQYF
TRBD1	.	TRBV27	TRBJ1-6	TGTGCCAGCAGTTTAAATAGGCCAGGGGGCCGCTATAATTCACCCCTCCACTTT	CASSLNRPGGRYNSPLHF
.	few	TRBV5-1	TRBJ1-1	TGCGCCAGCAGCTTGGGAGGGAACACTGAAGCTTTCTTT	CASSLGGNTEAFF
TRBD1	.	TRBV11-2	TRBJ2-5	TGTGCCAGCAGCCCAGGACAGGGCGTAGGGGAGACCCAGTACTTC	CASSPGQGVGETQYF
.	once	TRBV27	TRBJ1-6	TGTGCCAGCAGCCAGTCGGGGACAAGTAATTCACCCCTCCACTTT	CASSQSGTSNSPLHF
.	.	TRBV28	TRBJ1-2	TGTGCCAGCACCTCAGGGGTGGCTAACTATGGCTACACCTTC	CASTSGVANYGYTF
.	.	TRBV6-1	TRBJ1-3	TGTGCCAACAGTGAGGTGGGGGGGTTTTTCTCTGGAAACACCATATATTTT	CANSEVGGFFSGNTIYF
.	once	TRBV7-2	TRBJ1-2	TGTGCCAGCAGCTTTTTTCCGGGACACACTAACTATGGCTACACCTTC	CASSFFPGHTNYGYTF
TRBD1	.	TRBV11-3	TRBJ2-2	TGTGCCAGCAGCTTAGGGGACAGGGGATCGAACACCGGGGAGCTGTTTTTT	CASSLGDRGSNTGELFF
.	.	TRBV9	TRBJ2-7	TGTGCCAGCAGCATCCACGGGGGTCGCTCCTACGAGCAGTACTTC	CASSIHGGRSYEQYF
.	.	TRBV5-6	TRBJ2-3	TGTGCCAGCAGCTTGGTTCTCACGGGGGAAGATACGCAGTATTTT	CASSLVLTGEDTQYF
TRBD1	few	TRBV6-1	TRBJ2-2	TGTGCCAGCAGTGTAAGGGGGCTGCGAACCGGGGAGCTGTTTTTT	CASSVRGLRTGELFF
TRBD2	.	TRBV27	TRBJ2-2	TGTGCCAGCAGTTTATTCCTCCGCAGCGGGAAGTGGACCGGGGAGCTGTTTTTT	CASSLFLRSGKWTGELFF
.	.	TRBV18	TRBJ2-6	TGTGCCAGCTCACCTGAGTTCTCTGGGGCCAACGTCCTGACTTTC	CASSPEFSGANVLTF
.	.	TRBV2	TRBJ2-1	TGTGCCAGCACCCCGGGACTGGGGGTGGTGTATGAGCAGTTCTTC	CASTPGLGVVYEQFF
.	.	TRBV7-9	TRBJ2-5	TGTGCCAGCAGCTACCGGACTGGCGGGGCTGAGGGTGAGACCCAGTACTTC	CASSYRTGGAEGETQYF
TRBD2	.	TRBV30	TRBJ2-1	TGTGCCTGGAAGGCGCGGACCAGCGGGGGCGCTGAGCAGTTCTTC	CAWKARTSGGAEQFF
TRBD1	.	TRBV2	TRBJ2-1	TGTGCCAGCAGTGCTCCTCCTGACAGGGCCAAAAACTACAATGAGCAGTTCTTC	CASSAPPDRAKNYNEQFF
.	few	TRBV7-2	TRBJ2-7	TGTGCCAGCAGCTTGGGACTGAACTACGAGCAGTACTTC	CASSLGLNYEQYF
.	.	TRBV14	TRBJ1-2	TGTGCCAGCAGCCAACAGGGGTTTAGGGGCTACACCTTC	CASSQQGFRGYTF
TRBD1	.	TRBV28	TRBJ2-4	TGTGCCAGCAGTCAACAGGGGACACTAGCCAAAAACATTCAGTACTTC	CASSQQGTLAKNIQYF
TRBD1	.	TRBV5-1	TRBJ1-2	TGCGCCAGCAGCACGGGACAGGGGAACTATGGCTACACCTTC	CASSTGQGNYGYTF
TRBD2	.	TRBV6-1	TRBJ2-7	TGTGCCAGCAGTGCCTGGGGGGTAAGCGGGAGGATTGAGCAGTACTTC	CASSAWGVSGRIEQYF
TRBD1	.	TRBV9	TRBJ1-1	TGTGCCAGCAGCGTAGGGGCTGGTGGGGGACAGGGCAGAACTGAAGCTTTCTTT	CASSVGAGGGQGRTEAFF
TRBD1	.	TRBV7-2	TRBJ1-3	TGTGCCAGCAGCTCGACGACAGGGAACTCTGGAAACACCATATATTTT	CASSSTTGNSGNTIYF
.	.	TRBV12-5	TRBJ1-1	TGTGCTAGTGGTCCCTGGGCAGACCACACTGAAGCTTTCTTT	CASGPWADHTEAFF
TRBD1	.	TRBV29-1	TRBJ1-2	TGCAGCGTGAAGGGGGCGACAGGAGGACGCTATGGCTACACCTTC	CSVKGATGGRYGYTF
.	.	TRBV28	TRBJ2-4	TGTGCCAGCAGTTTATCAGGGTTCAAAAACATTCAGTACTTC	CASSLSGFKNIQYF
TRBD1	.	TRBV4-3	TRBJ2-2	TGCGCCAGCAGCCATCGACAGGGGAACGGGGAGCTGTTTTTT	CASSHRQGNGELFF
.	.	TRBV6-1	TRBJ1-5	TGTGCCAGCAGTGAACCCATCGCGGGGAATCAGCCCCAGCATTTT	CASSEPIAGNQPQHF
.	.	TRBV28	TRBJ2-3	TGTGCCAGCAGTGCCCAGGGCGCAGATACGCAGTATTTT	CASSAQGADTQYF
TRBD2	.	TRBV27	TRBJ2-1	TGTGCCAGCAGTTTATATTTTCAAGCGGGGGGCCATAACAATGAGCAGTTCTTC	CASSLYFQAGGHNNEQFF
.	.	TRBV5-1	TRBJ2-1	TGCGCCAGCAGCTTGAGTACTGACAACCGTCGTAATGAGCAGTTCTTC	CASSLSTDNRRNEQFF
.	few	TRBV13	TRBJ2-7	TGTGCCAGCAGCTTAAATAACAGGCCCTACGAGCAGTACTTC	CASSLNNRPYEQYF
.	few	TRBV6-1	TRBJ1-6	TGTGCCAGCAGTGCCTGGCAGAACAATAATTCACCCCTCCACTTT	CASSAWQNNNSPLHF
.	.	TRBV7-9	TRBJ1-3	TGTGCCAGCCCGGCGTTAAGGGGTGGAAACACCATATATTTT	CASPALRGGNTIYF
TRBD2	.	TRBV27	TRBJ2-7	TGTGCCAGCAGAAGCGGGAGGGCCTTCTACGAGCAGTACTTC	CASRSGRAFYEQYF
.	.	TRBV18	TRBJ2-5	TGTGCCAGCTCACAGGACAACTTGGAGACCCAGTACTTC	CASSQDNLETQYF
.	.	TRBV29-1	TRBJ2-3	TGCAGCGTGCACAATCAGGGAGATACGCAGTATTTT	CSVHNQGDTQYF
TRBD2	.	TRBV4-2	TRBJ2-3	TGTGCCAGCAGCCAAGCCCCTCGACTAGCGGGACCAGATACGCAGTATTTT	CASSQAPRLAGPDTQYF
.	.	TRBV10-3	TRBJ2-7	TGTGCCATCAGTGAGCGGGGAATAGCCTACGAGCAGTACTTC	CAISERGIAYEQYF
.	.	TRBV19	TRBJ2-2	TGTGCCAGTAAGAGCAGGGCGGAGACCGGGGAGCTGTTTTTT	CASKSRAETGELFF
.	.	TRBV7-2	TRBJ1-1	TGTGCCAGCAGCATTTCTTTCAGATCGGAAGCTTTCTTT	CASSISFRSEAFF
TRBD2	.	TRBV25-1	TRBJ2-3	TGTGCCAGCAGTGATGGCGGGGGGGTCACAGATACGCAGTATTTT	CASSDGGGVTDTQYF
TRBD1	.	TRBV4-3	TRBJ1-2	TGCGCCAGCAGCCAAGGAGGGGGCTCTGCAGATGGCTACACCTTC	CASSQGGGSADGYTF
.	.	TRBV5-1	TRBJ2-4	TGCGCCAGCAGCTTGGCAGGGGAAGCCAAAAACATTCAGTACTTC	CASSLAGEAKNIQYF